Listed here are 17 T cell receptor beta chains from one sample, sequenced in a study of T cell repertoires in cytomegalovirus infection. A single record per CDR3 protein comes from TCRdb applying MiXCR to the reads. The sample records approximately 340,000 distinct CDR3 sequences, 29% being singletons. These receptors have no identified antigens. Sequenced here: cultured PBMCs, sampled from culture after CMV antigen stimulation. The receptor set was obtained from a human donor in good health (CMV status not recorded). Some clones in this sample may be carry-over from other donors' samples.

The rearrangement joins TRBV20-1 to TRBJ2-7, with 9 bases fitting TRBD2. CDR3 length: 15 amino acids. Germline CDR1 DFQATT, CDR2 SNEGSKA (reference sequence). Trimming cost V 0 bases and J 3 bases; bases outside gene matches: 6. The CDR3 DNA reads as TGCAGTGCTAGAGACCCAGCGGGAGGTAACTACGAGCAGTACTTC. Translating gives CSARDPAGGNYEQYF.

This clonotype occurred once. The chain links TRBV3-1 to TRBJ2-6, with D possibly TRBD1 on 6 matching bases. The CDR3 spans 16 residues. V lost 3 bases and J lost 4, with 13 bases in between. Germline CDR1 is LGHDT and CDR2 is YNNKEL (reference sequence). In DNA form, the CDR3 reads TGTGCCAGCAGCCAGGCAGGGGCTTCAGGGGCCAACGTCCTGACTTTC. It encodes CASSQAGASGANVLTF.

This clonotype has only a few counts. V usage is TRBV11-2 and J usage is TRBJ2-5, with 12 bases identical to TRBD1. V lost 5 bases to trimming and J lost 2 bases; unmatched junction nucleotides: 12. Looked up from germline, CDR1 is SGHAT and CDR2 is FQNNGV. The CDR3 has 18 residues. The CDR3 spells CASSPRGWGQGAQETQYF. CDR3 DNA: TGTGCCAGCAGCCCAAGGGGGTGGGGACAGGGGGCTCAAGAGACCCAGTACTTC.

This chain links TRBV4-1 with TRBJ2-5; D might be TRBD2 (6 bases). With 2 bases removed from V and 5 bases from J, the gap between germline ends came to 15 bases. The CDR3 covers 15 residues. Germline V CDR1 and CDR2: MGHRA, YSYEKL. The CDR3 spells CASSQIAGRGETQYF. CDR3 bases: TGCGCCAGCAGCCAAATAGCCGGCCGGGGGGAGACCCAGTACTTC.

Only a few counts were recorded for this clonotype. This chain joins TRBV7-6 and TRBJ2-2; no clear D gene. Per germline, CDR1 SGHVS and CDR2 FNYEAQ. The CDR3 totals 15 residues. V was clipped by 5 bases and J by 1 base, with 11 bases between them. This CDR3 is CASSETDGNTGELFF. The CDR3 DNA is TGTGCCAGCAGCGAAACGGACGGGAACACCGGGGAGCTGTTTTTT.

This chain uses TRBV7-6 with TRBJ2-1, with D maybe TRBD2 (6 bases). The germline CDR1 and CDR2 sequences are SGHVS and FNYEAQ. This CDR3 has 15 residues. The V gene lost 1 base and the J gene lost 8 bases, with 15 bases spanning the gap. The CDR3 nucleotides are TGTGCCAGCAGCTTAGAAGGGCCCCCGGGGGATGAGCAGTTCTTC. Its translation is CASSLEGPPGDEQFF.

CDR3 in DNA: TGTGCCAGCAGCTTAGCACGACAGGGGGCGCCTCGGCAGAGGGGCTACACCTTC. This gives the protein CASSLARQGAPRQRGYTF. This chain links TRBV13 with TRBJ1-2; 10 nucleotides align to TRBD1. J gave up 8 bases and V 1 base, and 16 bases lay outside the gene matches. This CDR3 spans 18 amino acids. Germline V CDR1 and CDR2: PRHDT, FYEKMQ (reference sequence). The entire variable domain, with the rest obtained from reference TRBV13 and TRBJ1-2, is as follows: AAGVIQSPRHLIKEKRETATLKCYPIPRHDTVYWYQQGPGQDPQFLISFYEKMQSDKGSIPDRFSAQQFSDYHSELNMSSLELGDSALYFCASSLARQGAPRQRGYTFGSGTRLTVV.

This clonotype came up many times. The rearrangement uses TRBV7-9 and TRBJ2-1; D call uncertain. The germline CDR1 and CDR2 sequences are SEHNR and FQNEAQ (reference sequence). The V and J ends lost 8 bases and 6 bases respectively, with 8 bases between them. The CDR3 sequence is 11 residues long. Here the CDR3 reads CASQLGNEQFF. CDR3 DNA sequence: TGTGCCAGCCAACTGGGCAATGAGCAGTTCTTC.

Ten or more counts support this clonotype. The chain carries TRBV7-2 and TRBJ1-5; no clear D. The CDR3 has 13 amino acids. V lost 3 bases and J 5 bases, leaving 8 bases between the germline ends. Germline loops: CDR1 SGHTA, CDR2 FQGNSA. The CDR3 spells CASSFAGDQPQHF. The CDR3 DNA reads as TGTGCCAGCAGCTTCGCCGGGGATCAGCCCCAGCATTTT.

This clonotype was seen a few times. V and J are TRBV28 and TRBJ2-1; D remains ambiguous. CDR1 is MDHEN, CDR2 SYDVKM, per germline. CDR3 size: 15 residues. The V end was cut by 6 bases, the J end by 7 bases, with 19 bases between. The CDR3 sequence: CASSIRLLLVNEQFF. CDR3 DNA: TGTGCCAGCAGCATAAGACTTTTATTGGTGAATGAGCAGTTCTTC. Combining the CDR3 with reference TRBV28 and TRBJ2-1 gives the whole variable domain DVKVTQSSRYLVKRTGEKVFLECVQDMDHENMFWYRQDPGLGLRLIYFSYDVKMKEKGDIPEGYSVSREKKERFSLILESASTNQTSMYLCASSIRLLLVNEQFFGPGTRLTVL.

There are many counts of this clonotype. The rearrangement joins TRBV7-8 to TRBJ1-5; TRBD1 might be the D (6 bases). Trimming removed 6 bases at V and 7 bases at J, with 10 bases between. Per germline, CDR1 SGHVS and CDR2 FQNEAQ. The CDR3 consists of 12 residues. This CDR3 is CASSLRGQPQHF. DNA for the CDR3: TGTGCCAGCAGTTTGAGGGGGCAGCCCCAGCATTTT.

This chain joins TRBV24-1 and TRBJ2-7, with no clear D. The CDR3 totals 13 residues. Germline V gene lookup returns CDR1 KGHDR and CDR2 SFDVKD. Trimming cost V 5 bases and J 2 bases, with 9 bases left between them. CDR3 coding DNA: TGTGCCACCAGTGCCGGTCCCCCCTACGAGCAGTACTTC. Protein sequence: CATSAGPPYEQYF.

This clonotype has more than one count but fewer than ten. This sequence joins TRBV18 and TRBJ2-1; 9 bases are a match to TRBD2. From germline, CDR1 is KGHSH and CDR2 LQKENI. J was trimmed by 2 bases and V by 3 bases; bases with no gene match: 8. The CDR3 runs to 17 residues. CDR3: CASSPHRAGGPYNEQFF. In DNA, the CDR3 is TGTGCCAGCTCACCGCATCGAGCGGGAGGACCCTACAATGAGCAGTTCTTC.

This clonotype was observed a handful of times. The rearrangement joins TRBV7-2 to TRBJ1-1, with a tentative D call TRBD1 (6 bases). The V end was cut by 2 bases, the J end by 7 bases, with 23 bases between. CDR1 SGHTA and CDR2 FQGNSA come from the germline V gene. The CDR3 has 17 residues. CDR3 in DNA: TGTGCCAGCAGCTTAATTGTCTCGGGGACAAACAGGCTTGAAGCTTTCTTT. Translated, it gives CASSLIVSGTNRLEAFF.

This clonotype showed up just a few times. The chain combines TRBV18 with TRBJ1-3; D gene ambiguous. V was trimmed by 3 bases and J by 0 bases, leaving 6 bases between them. In germline, CDR1 is KGHSH, CDR2 LQKENI. This CDR3 region has 14 residues. CDR3 nucleotide sequence: TGTGCCAGCTCACCCGGATCCTCTGGAAACACCATATATTTT. Translated: CASSPGSSGNTIYF.

The CDR3: CAIRTSGRNSSYNEQFF. Written as DNA, the CDR3 is TGTGCCATCAGGACTAGCGGACGGAATAGCTCCTACAATGAGCAGTTCTTC. V usage is TRBV10-3 and J usage is TRBJ2-1; 9 bases are shared with TRBD2. With 6 bases clipped from V and 0 bases from J, the junction kept 9 bases outside the gene matches. This CDR3 contains 17 residues. Looked up from germline, CDR1 is ENHRY and CDR2 is SYGVKD.

The chain carries TRBV20-1 and TRBJ2-1; D is undetermined. The V and J ends lost 8 bases and 4 bases respectively, with 12 bases between them. Germline values: CDR1 DFQATT, CDR2 SNEGSKA (reference sequence). The CDR3 loop spans 12 amino acids. The CDR3 is CSLGGKYNEQFF. CDR3 nucleotide sequence: TGCAGTCTCGGCGGAAAATACAATGAGCAGTTCTTC.